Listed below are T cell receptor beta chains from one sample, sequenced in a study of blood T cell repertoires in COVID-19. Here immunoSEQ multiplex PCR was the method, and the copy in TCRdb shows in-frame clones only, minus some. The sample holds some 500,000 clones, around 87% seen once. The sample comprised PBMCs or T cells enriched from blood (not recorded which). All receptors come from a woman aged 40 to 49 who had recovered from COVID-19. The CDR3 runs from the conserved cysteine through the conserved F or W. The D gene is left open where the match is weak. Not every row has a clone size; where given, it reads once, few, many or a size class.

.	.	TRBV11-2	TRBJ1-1	TGTGCCAGCAGCTTAGTGGCCAGACAGAACACTGAAGCTTTCTTT	CASSLVARQNTEAFF
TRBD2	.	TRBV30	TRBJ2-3	TGTGCCTGGACTAGCGGGAGGAGCTCAGATACGCAGTATTTT	CAWTSGRSSDTQYF
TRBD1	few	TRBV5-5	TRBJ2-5	TGTGCCAGCAGCTTAAGGGACAGGGATGGGGAAGGAGAGACCCAGTACTTC	CASSLRDRDGEGETQYF
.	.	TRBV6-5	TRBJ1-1	TGTGCCAGCAGAGATCAAGGAAGGGGTAGCACTGAAGCTTTCTTT	CASRDQGRGSTEAFF
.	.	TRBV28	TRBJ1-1	TGTGCCAGCAGTCGGAGCACTGAAGCTTTCTTT	CASSRSTEAFF
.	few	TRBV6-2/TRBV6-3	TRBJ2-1	TGTGCCAGCAGTTCCGCGGACAATGAGCAGTTCTTC	CASSSADNEQFF
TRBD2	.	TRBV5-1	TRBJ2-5	TGCGCCAGCAGCCCGGGACTAGCGGGAGACTTGTGGGTGGAGACCCAGTACTTC	CASSPGLAGDLWVETQYF
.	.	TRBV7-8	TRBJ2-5	TGTGCCAGCAGGGGTTCGGCGGAAACTACCGGGGAGACCCAGTACTTC	CASRGSAETTGETQYF
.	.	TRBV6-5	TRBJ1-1	TGTGCCAGCAGCTTGGACAGTCCGTACACTGAAGCTTTCTTT	CASSLDSPYTEAFF
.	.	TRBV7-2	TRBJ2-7	TGTGCCAGCAGCTTAGCTTCGACAGAAACTTACGAGCAGTACTTC	CASSLASTETYEQYF
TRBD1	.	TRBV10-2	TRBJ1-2	TGCGCCAGCACCTCACCCGGGACAGGGGGTAACTATGGCTACACCTTC	CASTSPGTGGNYGYTF
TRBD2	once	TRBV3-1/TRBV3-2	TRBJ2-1	TGTGCCAGCAGCCCTAGCGGGAGCTCCTACAATGAGCAGTTCTTC	CASSPSGSSYNEQFF
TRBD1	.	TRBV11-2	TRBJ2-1	TGTGCCAGCAGCTTAGATCTGGACAGGCAGTACAATGAGCAGTTCTTC	CASSLDLDRQYNEQFF
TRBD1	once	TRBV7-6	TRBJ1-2	TGTGCCAGCAGCTTAGCAGTAAGCCCGACAGGGGCTCCGTCTAACTATGGCTACACCTTC	CASSLAVSPTGAPSNYGYTF
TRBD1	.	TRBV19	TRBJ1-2	TGTGCCAGTAGTATTCACAGGGGAAACTATGGCTACACCTTC	CASSIHRGNYGYTF
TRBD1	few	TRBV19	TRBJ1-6	TGTGCCAGTAGGGAACAGGGGAATTCACCCCTCCACTTT	CASREQGNSPLHF
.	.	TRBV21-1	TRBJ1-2	TGTGCCAGCAGCAAAAGAAGTAACAGGGGGCCTCTTCTGGCCGGCTACACCTTC	CASSKRSNRGPLLAGYTF